This T cell receptor (beta chain) derives from a study of cytomegalovirus exposure and HLA in healthy donors. Overall study: Previous work identified 90 million to 130 million unique TCR beta sequences from around 200 million T cells.

CDR1 is MNHNS and CDR2 is SASEGT in the germline V gene. V lost 6 bases, J lost 9 bases, and 15 bases lay in between. This CDR3 contains 13 residues. Primers included in the PCR were 60 Vbeta and 13 Jbeta primers. Assay used: immunoSEQ multiplex PCR; TCRdb lists only in-frame clones, some missing. Of 150,000 to 200,000 clones listed, around 80% were seen once; the top ten hold 2% to 3%. This clone was seen a few times. Sequenced sample: PBMCs. The chain uses TRBV6-1 and TRBJ2-1; a possible D gene is TRBD1 (6 bases). The TCR comes from a woman aged 30 to 39 in good health and CMV-seropositive. The CDR3 loop is CASSPTGFGEQFF. The CDR3 DNA follows: TGTGCCAGCAGCCCAACAGGGTTCGGTGAGCAGTTCTTC.